This T cell receptor (beta chain) is drawn from a study of beta chain features in type 1 diabetes. Expressed TCRB transcripts were sequenced because the isolated RNA had all been reverse transcribed beforehand. Measured with immunoSEQ multiplex PCR; TCRdb has only the in-frame clones, and not every one. The sample consists of 300,000 to 450,000 clones, approximately 12% of them appearing once. The length of the CDR3 is 13 residues. The germline gives CDR1 MDHEN, CDR2 SYDVKM. Trimming left V 5 bases short and J 3 bases short, with 10 bases between. This clone was picked up a small number of times. The chain recombines TRBV28 with TRBJ1-1; D is ambiguous. The sequence was obtained from a man aged 18-30 years in good health. Sequences were obtained from naive CD4+ T cells from blood. The CDR3 region is CASSRAVDTEAFF. In DNA, the CDR3 is TGTGCCAGCAGTCGCGCGGTGGACACTGAAGCTTTCTTT.